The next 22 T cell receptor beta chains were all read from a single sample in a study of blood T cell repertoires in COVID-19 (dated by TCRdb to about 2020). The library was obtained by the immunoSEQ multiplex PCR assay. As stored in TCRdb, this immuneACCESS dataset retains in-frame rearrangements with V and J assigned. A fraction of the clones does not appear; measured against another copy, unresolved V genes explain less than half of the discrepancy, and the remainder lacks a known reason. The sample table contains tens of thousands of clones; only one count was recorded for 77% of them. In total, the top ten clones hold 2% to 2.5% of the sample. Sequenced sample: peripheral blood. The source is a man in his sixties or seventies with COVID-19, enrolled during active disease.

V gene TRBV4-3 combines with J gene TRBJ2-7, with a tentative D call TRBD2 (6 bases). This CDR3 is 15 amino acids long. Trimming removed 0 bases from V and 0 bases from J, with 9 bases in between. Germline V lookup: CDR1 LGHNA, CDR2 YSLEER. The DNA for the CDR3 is TGCGCCAGCAGCCAAGATAGCGGTGCCTCCTACGAGCAGTACTTC. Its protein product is CASSQDSGASYEQYF.

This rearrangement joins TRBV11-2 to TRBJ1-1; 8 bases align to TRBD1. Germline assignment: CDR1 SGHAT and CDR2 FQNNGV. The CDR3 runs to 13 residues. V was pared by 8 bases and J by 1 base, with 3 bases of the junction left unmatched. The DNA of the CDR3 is TGTGCCAGCGCGGGACAGGCGAACACTGAAGCTTTCTTT. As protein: CASAGQANTEAFF. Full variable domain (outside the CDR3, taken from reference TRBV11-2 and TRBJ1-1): EAGVAQSPRYKIIEKRQSVAFWCNPISGHATLYWYQQILGQGPKLLIQFQNNGVVDDSQLPKDRFSAERLKGVDSTLKIQPAKLEDSAVYLCASAGQANTEAFFGQGTRLTVV.

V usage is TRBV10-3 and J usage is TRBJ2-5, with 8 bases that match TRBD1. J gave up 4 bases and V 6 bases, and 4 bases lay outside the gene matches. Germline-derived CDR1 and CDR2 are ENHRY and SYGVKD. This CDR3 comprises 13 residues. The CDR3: CAIRGQGGETQYF. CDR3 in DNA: TGTGCCATCAGAGGACAGGGCGGAGAGACCCAGTACTTC.

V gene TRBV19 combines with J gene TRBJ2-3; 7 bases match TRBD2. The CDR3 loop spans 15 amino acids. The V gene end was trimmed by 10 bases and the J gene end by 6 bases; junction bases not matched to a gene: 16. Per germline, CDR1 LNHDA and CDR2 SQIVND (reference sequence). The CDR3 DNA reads TGTGCCACATGTCCGTGGAGCGGGACCGACGATACGCAGTATTTT. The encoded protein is CATCPWSGTDDTQYF.

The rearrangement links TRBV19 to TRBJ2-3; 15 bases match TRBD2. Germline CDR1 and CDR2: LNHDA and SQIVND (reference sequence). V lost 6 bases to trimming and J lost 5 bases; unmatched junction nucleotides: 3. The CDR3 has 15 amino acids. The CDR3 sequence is CASRGLAGGEDTQYF. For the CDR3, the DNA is TGTGCCAGTAGAGGACTAGCGGGGGGGGAAGATACGCAGTATTTT.

In DNA form, the CDR3 reads TGCGCCAGCAGCGGCGGACAGGGGGAAGGAAACACCATATATTTT. This codes for CASSGGQGEGNTIYF. This rearrangement joins TRBV5-1 to TRBJ1-3; 10 bases match TRBD1. The CDR3 is made up of 15 amino acids. Looked up from germline, CDR1 is SGHRS and CDR2 is YFSETQ. Trimming took 4 bases from V and 4 from J; bases not matched to a gene: 5.

CDR3 DNA: TGTGCCAGCAGTTACTCGAAGGGGGAAGTAGGCCAGCCCCAGCATTTT. It is translated as CASSYSKGEVGQPQHF. The rearrangement uses TRBV6-5 and TRBJ1-5, with D possibly being TRBD1 (6 bases). Trimming shortened V by 0 bases and J by 7 bases, and 16 bases separated the two germline ends. Per the germline V gene, CDR1 is MNHEY and CDR2 is SVGAGI. This CDR3 spans 16 amino acids.

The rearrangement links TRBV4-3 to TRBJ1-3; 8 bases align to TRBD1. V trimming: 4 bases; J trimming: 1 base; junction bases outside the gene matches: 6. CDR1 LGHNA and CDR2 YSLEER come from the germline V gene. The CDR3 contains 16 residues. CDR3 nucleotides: TGCGCCAGCAGCCCGGACAGGGCCATTTCTGGAAACACCATATATTTT. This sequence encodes CASSPDRAISGNTIYF.

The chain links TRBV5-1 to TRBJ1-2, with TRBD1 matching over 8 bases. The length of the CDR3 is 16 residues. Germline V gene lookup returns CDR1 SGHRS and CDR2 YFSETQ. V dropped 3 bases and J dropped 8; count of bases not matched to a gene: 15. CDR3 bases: TGCGCCAGCAGCTCGGGACAGGTAGCTACTTTTCGAGGCTACACCTTC. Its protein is CASSSGQVATFRGYTF.

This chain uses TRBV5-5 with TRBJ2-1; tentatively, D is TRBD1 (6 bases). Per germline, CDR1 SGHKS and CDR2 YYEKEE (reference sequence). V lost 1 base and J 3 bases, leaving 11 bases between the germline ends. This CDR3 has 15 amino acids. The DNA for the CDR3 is TGTGCCAGCAGCTTGTCGGAGGACAGCTACAATGAGCAGTTCTTC. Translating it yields CASSLSEDSYNEQFF.

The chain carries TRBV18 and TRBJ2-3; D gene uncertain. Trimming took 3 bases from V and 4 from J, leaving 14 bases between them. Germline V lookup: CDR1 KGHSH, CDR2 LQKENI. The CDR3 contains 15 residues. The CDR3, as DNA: TGTGCCAGCTCACCCAGTATCCGGGTATCAGATACGCAGTATTTT. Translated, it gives CASSPSIRVSDTQYF.

The CDR3 loop is CASSLTSGIRNEQFF. CDR3 sequence (DNA): TGTGCCAGCAGCCTAACTAGCGGGATTCGCAATGAGCAGTTCTTC. The chain joins TRBV7-2 to TRBJ2-1; TRBD2 agrees at 10 bases. Germline CDR1 and CDR2: SGHTA and FQGNSA. V shed 5 bases and J 6 bases; nucleotides not matched to a gene: 7. The CDR3 has 15 residues.

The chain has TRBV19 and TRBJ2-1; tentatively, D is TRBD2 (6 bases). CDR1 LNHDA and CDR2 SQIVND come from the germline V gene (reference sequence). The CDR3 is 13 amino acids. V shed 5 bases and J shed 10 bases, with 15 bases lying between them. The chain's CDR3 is CASSATGVREQFF. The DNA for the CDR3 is TGTGCCAGTAGTGCAACGGGAGTTCGAGAGCAGTTCTTC.

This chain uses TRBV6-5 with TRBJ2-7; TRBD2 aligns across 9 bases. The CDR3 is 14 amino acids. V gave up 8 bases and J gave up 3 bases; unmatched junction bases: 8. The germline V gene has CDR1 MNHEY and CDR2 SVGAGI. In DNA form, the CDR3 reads TGTGCCAGCGGCGTAGCGGGAGTCCTCTACGAGCAGTACTTC. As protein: CASGVAGVLYEQYF.

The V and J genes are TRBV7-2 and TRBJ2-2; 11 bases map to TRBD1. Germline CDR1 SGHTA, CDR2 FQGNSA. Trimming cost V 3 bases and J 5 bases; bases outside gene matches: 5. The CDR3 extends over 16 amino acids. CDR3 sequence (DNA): TGTGCCAGCAGCTTTCGGACAGGGGGCGGGACCGGGGAGCTGTTTTTT. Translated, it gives CASSFRTGGGTGELFF.

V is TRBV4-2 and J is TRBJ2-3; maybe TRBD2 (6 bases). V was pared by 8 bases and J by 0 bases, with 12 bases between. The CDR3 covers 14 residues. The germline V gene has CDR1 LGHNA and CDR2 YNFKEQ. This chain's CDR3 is CASRGYGSTDTQYF. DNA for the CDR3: TGTGCCAGCCGGGGGTATGGTAGCACAGATACGCAGTATTTT.

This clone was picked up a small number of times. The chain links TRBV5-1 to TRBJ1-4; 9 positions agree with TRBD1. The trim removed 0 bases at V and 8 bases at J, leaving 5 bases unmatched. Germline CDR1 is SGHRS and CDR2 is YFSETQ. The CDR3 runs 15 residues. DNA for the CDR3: TGCGCCAGCAGCTTGGGGACAGGGGCTAGGGAAAAACTGTTTTTT. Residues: CASSLGTGAREKLFF.

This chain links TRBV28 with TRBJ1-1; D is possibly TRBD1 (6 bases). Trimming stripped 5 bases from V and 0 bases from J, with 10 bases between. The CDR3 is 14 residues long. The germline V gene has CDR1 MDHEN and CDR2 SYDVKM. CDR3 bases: TGTGCCAGCAGTAGAGACAGGTTGAACACTGAAGCTTTCTTT. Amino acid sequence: CASSRDRLNTEAFF.

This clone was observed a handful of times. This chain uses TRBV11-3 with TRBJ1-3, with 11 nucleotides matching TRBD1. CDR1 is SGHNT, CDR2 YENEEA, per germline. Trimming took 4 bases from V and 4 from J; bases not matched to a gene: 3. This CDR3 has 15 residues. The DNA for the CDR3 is TGTGCCAGCAGCTCGGGACAGGGGGAGGGAAACACCATATATTTT. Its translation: CASSSGQGEGNTIYF.

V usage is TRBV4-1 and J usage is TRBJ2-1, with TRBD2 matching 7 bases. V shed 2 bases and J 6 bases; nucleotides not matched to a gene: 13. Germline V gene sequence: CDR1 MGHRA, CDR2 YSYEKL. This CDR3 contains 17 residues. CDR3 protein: CASSQRLAGSKGNEQFF. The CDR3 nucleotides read TGCGCCAGCAGCCAAAGGTTAGCGGGTTCTAAAGGCAATGAGCAGTTCTTC.

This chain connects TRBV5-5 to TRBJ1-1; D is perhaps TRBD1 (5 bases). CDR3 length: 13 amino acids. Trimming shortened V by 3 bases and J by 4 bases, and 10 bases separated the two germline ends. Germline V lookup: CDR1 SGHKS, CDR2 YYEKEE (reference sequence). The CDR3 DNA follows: TGTGCCAGCAGCTACGGGACTAGCACTGAAGCTTTCTTT. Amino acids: CASSYGTSTEAFF.

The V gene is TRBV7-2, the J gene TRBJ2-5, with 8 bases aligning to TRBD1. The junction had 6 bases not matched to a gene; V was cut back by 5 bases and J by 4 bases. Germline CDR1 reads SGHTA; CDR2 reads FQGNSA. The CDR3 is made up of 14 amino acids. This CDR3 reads CASSPTGGGETQYF. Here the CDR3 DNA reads TGTGCCAGCAGCCCCACAGGGGGTGGAGAGACCCAGTACTTC.